Each of the 32 T cell receptor beta chains below was sequenced from the same sample in a study of blood T cell repertoires in COVID-19. Some clones are missing from TCRdb's copy, which holds only in-frame ones; the method was immunoSEQ multiplex PCR. The sample lists 110,000 or so clones; roughly 85% were seen once. The sequenced sample was peripheral blood. All receptors derive from a man aged 40-50 years with acute or convalescent COVID-19.

V and J are TRBV7-9 and TRBJ2-7; D might be TRBD2 (5 bases). CDR1 SEHNR and CDR2 FQNEAQ come from the germline V gene (reference sequence). V dropped 3 bases and J dropped 2 bases, with 11 bases sitting between them. The CDR3 is 14 residues long. CDR3 coding DNA: TGTGCCAGCAGCTTCACCGGGAACCCCTACGAGCAGTACTTC. It yields the protein CASSFTGNPYEQYF. The full variable domain, completed using reference TRBV7-9 and TRBJ2-7, is DTGVSQNPRHKITKRGQNVTFRCDPISEHNRLYWYRQTLGQGPEFLTYFQNEAQLEKSRLLSDRFSAERPKGSFSTLEIQRTEQGDSAMYLCASSFTGNPYEQYFGPGTRLTVT.

The V call is TRBV28, the J call TRBJ1-3, with a tentative D call TRBD1 (6 bases). Germline V gene lookup returns CDR1 MDHEN and CDR2 SYDVKM. The germline V and J ends were trimmed by 4 bases and 4 bases, with 17 bases remaining between them. The CDR3 runs to 16 residues. CDR3 DNA sequence: TGTGCCAGCAGTTCGCCGACAGGCTCAATGGGAAACACCATATATTTT. Translated: CASSSPTGSMGNTIYF.

The chain links TRBV30 to TRBJ2-3, with D maybe TRBD1 (6 bases). Germline V gives CDR1 GTSNPN, CDR2 SVGIG (reference sequence). The length of the CDR3 is 14 residues. The V gene lost 1 base and the J gene lost 0 bases, with 8 bases spanning the gap. CDR3 amino acids: CAWSAGQSTDTQYF. CDR3 nucleotide sequence: TGTGCCTGGAGTGCCGGACAGAGCACAGATACGCAGTATTTT.

J is TRBJ1-5 and V is TRBV2, with D maybe TRBD1 (5 bases). The CDR3 length is 13 residues. Trimming removed 7 bases from V and 6 bases from J, with 13 bases in between. CDR1 and CDR2 (germline): SNHLY, FYNNEI. CDR3 bases: TGTGCCAGCAAACAGGACACTGGTCAGCCCCAGCATTTT. This sequence encodes CASKQDTGQPQHF. Variable domain in full (rest from reference TRBV2 and TRBJ1-5): EPEVTQTPSHQVTQMGQEVILRCVPISNHLYFYWYRQILGQKVEFLVSFYNNEISEKSEIFDDQFSVERPDGSNFTLKIRSTKLEDSAMYFCASKQDTGQPQHFGDGTRLSIL.

This sequence joins TRBV10-2 and TRBJ2-3, with D possibly TRBD1 on 6 matching bases. The germline CDR1 and CDR2 sequences are WSHSY and SAAADI. The CDR3 runs to 13 residues. Between the trimmed V and J ends, which lost 8 bases and 0 bases, there was a span of 9 bases. The CDR3 loop is CASGGQSTDTQYF. DNA of the CDR3: TGCGCCAGCGGGGGCCAAAGCACAGATACGCAGTATTTT.

CDR3 loop: CASSWDRQNGNTIYF. DNA for the CDR3: TGTGCCAGCTCCTGGGACAGACAGAATGGAAACACCATATATTTT. This chain connects TRBV18 to TRBJ1-3, with 7 bases that match TRBD1. This CDR3 region has 15 residues. Germline V gene data show CDR1 as KGHSH and CDR2 as LQKENI. Trimming removed 6 bases from V and 3 bases from J; junction bases left unmatched: 8.

This sequence joins TRBV7-3 and TRBJ2-5, with 11 bases aligning to TRBD2. Germline loops: CDR1 SGHTA, CDR2 FQGTGA. The junction had 10 bases not matched to a gene; V was cut back by 5 bases and J by 5 bases. The CDR3 spans 16 residues. The CDR3 sequence is CASSPLGVAGGETQYF. Here the CDR3 DNA reads TGTGCCAGCAGCCCCCTTGGGGTAGCGGGGGGGGAGACCCAGTACTTC.

V and J are TRBV14 and TRBJ2-5, with D unresolved. The CDR3 totals 13 residues. Trimming left V 3 bases short and J 4 bases short, with 9 bases between. Germline V gives CDR1 SGHDN, CDR2 FVKESK. The CDR3: CASSQSITETQYF. DNA of the CDR3: TGTGCCAGCAGCCAGAGCATAACAGAGACCCAGTACTTC.

V usage is TRBV6-5 and J usage is TRBJ2-7; 10 bases line up with TRBD2. From germline, CDR1 is MNHEY and CDR2 SVGAGI. J was trimmed by 3 bases and V by 6 bases; bases with no gene match: 8. There are 15 residues in the CDR3. This CDR3 is CASRPPGLANYEQYF. The CDR3 nucleotides read TGTGCCAGCAGACCCCCGGGACTAGCGAACTACGAGCAGTACTTC.

The chain joins TRBV12-3 or TRBV12-4 to TRBJ2-3; D ambiguous. This CDR3 comprises 12 residues. With 6 bases removed from V and 4 bases from J, the gap between germline ends came to 8 bases. The CDR3 sequence: CASRRSADTQYF. For the CDR3, the DNA is TGTGCCAGCAGGAGAAGTGCAGATACGCAGTATTTT.

The CDR3 DNA reads as TGTGCCTGGAGGGTCCGGGGGGGCAATCAGCCCCAGCATTTT. Protein: CAWRVRGGNQPQHF. The chain combines TRBV30 with TRBJ1-5; possible D gene TRBD1, 5 bases. The ends were cut back, 3 bases at V and 2 bases at J, with 11 bases in the middle. Germline V gene lookup returns CDR1 GTSNPN and CDR2 SVGIG (reference sequence). The CDR3 loop spans 14 amino acids. The full variable domain, completed using reference TRBV30 and TRBJ1-5, is SQTIHQWPATLVQPVGSPLSLECTVEGTSNPNLYWYRQAAGRGLQLLFYSVGIGQISSEVPQNLSASRPQDRQFILSSKKLLLSDSGFYLCAWRVRGGNQPQHFGDGTRLSIL.

V and J are TRBV6-2 or TRBV6-3 and TRBJ2-1; 8 positions agree with TRBD2. With 5 bases clipped from V and 4 bases from J, the junction kept 4 bases outside the gene matches. Germline-derived CDR1 and CDR2 are MNHEY and SVGEGT. The CDR3 has 14 residues. CDR3: CASSGSGEYNEQFF. The CDR3 DNA is TGTGCCAGCAGTGGTAGCGGGGAATACAATGAGCAGTTCTTC.

The chain uses TRBV29-1 and TRBJ2-1; D might be TRBD1 (7 bases). The V end lost 0 bases, the J end lost 9 bases, and 12 bases lay between the germline ends. From germline, CDR1 is SQVTM and CDR2 ANQGSEA. The CDR3 totals 13 residues. The CDR3 bases are TGCAGCGTTGAAGATTACCAGGGGGGTGAGCAGTTCTTC. Protein: CSVEDYQGGEQFF.

The chain has TRBV18 and TRBJ2-3, with D uncertain. The V gene's germline CDR1 is KGHSH and CDR2 LQKENI. V lost 0 bases and J 2 bases, leaving 6 bases between the germline ends. This CDR3 is 14 amino acids long. The CDR3 loop is CASSPPIVTDTQYF. Here the CDR3 DNA reads TGTGCCAGCTCACCACCGATAGTCACAGATACGCAGTATTTT. Looking up the rest from reference TRBV18 and TRBJ2-3 gives the full variable domain: NAGVMQNPRHLVRRRGQEARLRCSPMKGHSHVYWYRQLPEEGLKFMVYLQKENIIDESGMPKERFSAEFPKEGPSILRIQQVVRGDSAAYFCASSPPIVTDTQYFGPGTRLTVL.

This chain links TRBV25-1 with TRBJ1-3, with D tentatively TRBD1 (5 bases). Germline values: CDR1 MGHDK, CDR2 SYGVNS. The CDR3 extends over 15 amino acids. V dropped 8 bases and J dropped 4 bases, with 18 bases sitting between them. CDR3 sequence reads: CASSFGGVSGNTIYF. In DNA, the CDR3 is TGTGCCAGCTCCTTCGGGGGGGTGTCGGGAAACACCATATATTTT.

The genes are TRBV18 and TRBJ1-6; 8 bases agree with TRBD1. CDR1 is KGHSH, CDR2 LQKENI, per germline. CDR3 size: 16 residues. With 0 bases clipped from V and 7 bases from J, the junction kept 5 bases outside the gene matches. The CDR3 DNA sequence: TGTGCCAGCTCACCACCCGGGACAGGCGGCAATTCACCCCTCCACTTT. Translation: CASSPPGTGGNSPLHF.

V is TRBV13 and J is TRBJ2-2, with TRBD1 matching over 9 bases. The CDR3 extends over 19 amino acids. Looked up from germline, CDR1 is PRHDT and CDR2 is FYEKMQ (reference sequence). V shed 5 bases and J 6 bases; nucleotides not matched to a gene: 19. The CDR3 here is CASSTRPLWDRDSSGELFF. The CDR3 DNA sequence: TGTGCCAGCAGCACCCGGCCATTATGGGACAGGGATTCGTCCGGGGAGCTGTTTTTT.

V usage is TRBV4-1 and J usage is TRBJ2-1; D is unresolved. From germline, CDR1 is MGHRA and CDR2 YSYEKL. V was pared by 0 bases and J by 0 bases, with 9 bases between. The CDR3 runs to 16 residues. In nucleotides, the CDR3 is TGCGCCAGCAGCCAAGATGGGCAGAGCTCCTACAATGAGCAGTTCTTC. Protein product: CASSQDGQSSYNEQFF.

This chain connects TRBV5-1 to TRBJ1-1; 7 positions match TRBD1. The CDR3 has 17 amino acids. The germline V gene has CDR1 SGHRS and CDR2 YFSETQ. V was pared by 4 bases and J by 0 bases, with 12 bases of the junction left unmatched. The CDR3 spells CASSRPGQPLMNTEAFF. CDR3 nucleotide sequence: TGCGCCAGCAGCCGGCCGGGACAGCCCTTAATGAACACTGAAGCTTTCTTT.

Only one count was recorded for this clone. The J gene is TRBJ2-1, the V gene TRBV27; 8 positions agree with TRBD2. The J segment lost 6 bases and the V segment lost 4 bases, leaving 5 bases of the junction unmatched. CDR1 and CDR2 (germline): MNHEY, SMNVEV (reference sequence). This CDR3 spans 14 amino acids. The CDR3 coding sequence is TGTGCCAGCAGTTCCGGGACTAGTGGCAATGAGCAGTTCTTC. Its translation: CASSSGTSGNEQFF.

This clone was observed once. The genes are TRBV7-3 and TRBJ1-1; 8 nucleotides agree with TRBD1. The CDR3 is made up of 13 amino acids. V trimming: 3 bases; J trimming: 4 bases; junction bases outside the gene matches: 1. Germline V CDR1 and CDR2: SGHTA, FQGTGA. The CDR3, as DNA: TGTGCCAGCAGCTTCGGACAGGGCACTGAAGCTTTCTTT. Protein sequence: CASSFGQGTEAFF.

The genes are TRBV2 and TRBJ1-6; weak D call: TRBD1 (5 bases). This CDR3 region has 17 residues. V gave up 0 bases and J gave up 10 bases, with 19 bases separating them. Germline V gene sequence: CDR1 SNHLY, CDR2 FYNNEI. DNA for the CDR3: TGTGCCAGCAGTGAAGCACGAATCAGGGAGGATCGCTCACCCCTCCACTTT. This translates into CASSEARIREDRSPLHF.

This sequence joins TRBV5-1 and TRBJ1-6; possible D gene TRBD1, 5 bases. Germline V gene data show CDR1 as SGHRS and CDR2 as YFSETQ. This CDR3 is built from 15 residues. Deletions cut 1 base from V and 9 bases from J, with 14 bases between. The CDR3: CASSLSGVESSPLHF. The CDR3, as DNA: TGCGCCAGCAGCTTGTCGGGGGTCGAGAGTTCACCCCTCCACTTT.

The chain is built from TRBV2 and TRBJ1-6; unclear D gene. From germline, CDR1 is SNHLY and CDR2 FYNNEI. V was cut by 7 bases and J by 3 bases, with 10 bases left in between. CDR3 length equals 14 residues. The CDR3 loop reads CASTPGYYNSPLHF. The CDR3 DNA reads TGTGCCAGCACCCCAGGTTACTATAATTCACCCCTCCACTTT.

This rearrangement joins TRBV3-1 (or the pseudogene TRBV3-2) to TRBJ2-1; 7 bases line up with TRBD1. CDR1 is LGHDT, CDR2 YNNKEL, per germline (reference sequence). The CDR3 is 16 residues long. After removal of 3 bases from V and 2 bases from J, the junction contained 7 bases not matched to a gene. The DNA for the CDR3 is TGTGCCAGCAGCCAGTTGACAGGGATCCCCTACAATGAGCAGTTCTTC. It codes for CASSQLTGIPYNEQFF.

This sequence joins TRBV5-4 and TRBJ2-2; D gene ambiguous. The CDR3 has 13 residues. V lost 6 bases and J 7 bases, leaving 13 bases between the germline ends. The germline CDR1 and CDR2 sequences are SGHNT and YYREEE (reference sequence). This CDR3 is CASTQRASGELFF. The CDR3 DNA reads as TGTGCCAGCACCCAACGAGCAAGCGGGGAGCTGTTTTTT.

This rearrangement joins TRBV4-2 to TRBJ2-7; 10 bases agree with TRBD2. The CDR3 has 16 residues. Germline CDR1 is LGHNA and CDR2 is YNFKEQ. The J segment lost 5 bases and the V segment lost 1 base, leaving 8 bases of the junction unmatched. The CDR3 is CASSQGGSGGMDEQYF. CDR3 nucleotides: TGTGCCAGCAGCCAAGGGGGTAGCGGGGGGATGGACGAGCAGTACTTC.

The chain joins TRBV6-5 to TRBJ1-5; D call uncertain. The CDR3 totals 13 residues. Trimming took 2 bases from V and 7 from J, leaving 9 bases between them. Germline V gives CDR1 MNHEY, CDR2 SVGAGI. CDR3 bases: TGTGCCAGCAGTTACGGGCGTGGGCAGCCCCAGCATTTT. Protein product: CASSYGRGQPQHF.

The genes are TRBV29-1 and TRBJ2-3; TRBD2 matches 7 bases. The CDR3 has 17 residues. Germline trimming cut 3 bases from V and 4 bases from J; bases unmatched to any gene: 16. The germline V gene encodes CDR1 SQVTM and CDR2 ANQGSEA. Here the CDR3 DNA reads TGCAGCGTTGATGGGGAGCGGGGAAATAAAGGTGCAGATACGCAGTATTTT. Its translation: CSVDGERGNKGADTQYF.

The chain uses TRBV15 and TRBJ2-7; a possible D gene is TRBD1 (6 bases). Germline loops: CDR1 LNHNV, CDR2 YYDKDF (reference sequence). The V end was cut by 6 bases, the J end by 0 bases, with 9 bases between. This CDR3 is built from 13 residues. CDR3 coding DNA: TGTGCCACCAGACAGGGAACCTCCTACGAGCAGTACTTC. As protein: CATRQGTSYEQYF. The entire variable domain, with the rest obtained from reference TRBV15 and TRBJ2-7, is as follows: DAMVIQNPRYQVTQFGKPVTLSCSQTLNHNVMYWYQQKSSQAPKLLFHYYDKDFNNEADTPDNFQSRRPNTSFCFLDIRSPGLGDTAMYLCATRQGTSYEQYFGPGTRLTVT.

This sequence joins TRBV24-1 and TRBJ2-2; tentatively, D is TRBD1 (6 bases). The length of the CDR3 is 18 residues. Trimming took off 9 bases at V and 7 bases at J, with 29 bases between the two ends. Germline V gene lookup returns CDR1 KGHDR and CDR2 SFDVKD. The CDR3 DNA reads as TGTGCCACCGGATCGAGGGACACCGGACGACCCCGAGACGGGGAGCTGTTTTTT. Amino acids: CATGSRDTGRPRDGELFF.

The rearrangement joins TRBV18 to TRBJ1-1; D remains ambiguous. The CDR3 totals 13 residues. The germline CDR1 and CDR2 sequences are KGHSH and LQKENI. V was pared by 6 bases and J by 0 bases, with 8 bases between. The CDR3 bases are TGTGCCAGCTCTCCCCCTATGAACACTGAAGCTTTCTTT. It yields the protein CASSPPMNTEAFF.